Below, 8 T cell receptor beta chains from the same sample are listed, as sequenced in a study of blood T cell repertoires in COVID-19. Profiled with immunoSEQ multiplex PCR; TCRdb holds only in-frame clones, not every one. The table shows 150,000 to 200,000 clones, with 70% to 90% occurring only once. Sequencing used PBMCs or T cells enriched from blood (not recorded which). These receptors originate from a woman between 35 and 50 years old in a cohort exposed to, infected with or recovered from COVID-19 (not recorded which).

The rearrangement uses TRBV21-1 and TRBJ1-3. TRBV21-1 is given as a pseudogene. This CDR3 is built from 17 residues. This CDR3 reads CASSWGGRRVTGNTIYF. The CDR3 coding sequence is TGTGCCAGCAGCTGGGGGGGTCGCAGAGTGACTGGAAACACCATATATTTT.

The rearrangement uses TRBV13 and TRBJ2-7; 10 nucleotides line up with TRBD2. CDR3 length: 16 residues. Germline V lookup: CDR1 PRHDT, CDR2 FYEKMQ (reference sequence). The V and J ends lost 3 bases and 4 bases, in that order; junction bases with no gene match: 9. The CDR3 loop reads CASSFATSGVTYEQYF. CDR3 DNA sequence: TGTGCCAGCAGCTTTGCTACTAGCGGGGTAACTTACGAGCAGTACTTC.

This chain joins TRBV11-2 and TRBJ2-1, with 7 bases identical to TRBD2. With V trimmed by 0 bases and J by 2 bases, 10 bases remained unmatched. CDR1 SGHAT and CDR2 FQNNGV come from the germline V gene. The CDR3 is 18 residues long. CDR3 sequence reads: CASSLDLAGRATYNEQFF. The DNA of the CDR3 is TGTGCCAGCAGCTTAGATCTCGCGGGGAGGGCGACCTACAATGAGCAGTTCTTC. Looking up the rest from reference TRBV11-2 and TRBJ2-1 gives the full variable domain: EAGVAQSPRYKIIEKRQSVAFWCNPISGHATLYWYQQILGQGPKLLIQFQNNGVVDDSQLPKDRFSAERLKGVDSTLKIQPAKLEDSAVYLCASSLDLAGRATYNEQFFGPGTRLTVL.

The chain couples TRBV4-2 to TRBJ2-6; TRBD1 aligns across 9 bases. Unmatched junction bases numbered 18, after V lost 4 bases and J lost 2 bases. Germline V gene lookup returns CDR1 LGHNA and CDR2 YNFKEQ. This CDR3 has 21 residues. CDR3 coding DNA: TGTGCCAGCAGCCTCAGACCGGGACAGGGAAGTGGTAGAGCTGGGGCCAACGTCCTGACTTTC. Amino acid sequence: CASSLRPGQGSGRAGANVLTF.

The CDR3 region has the DNA TGTGCCAGCGGACCGGGCTGGGCTAGCGGAAAAGAGACCCAGTACTTC. This translates into CASGPGWASGKETQYF. The chain has TRBV7-9 and TRBJ2-5, with 7 bases identical to TRBD2. Looked up from germline, CDR1 is SEHNR and CDR2 is FQNEAQ (reference sequence). The CDR3 runs 16 residues. Trimming removed 8 bases from V and 3 bases from J; junction bases left unmatched: 15. Supplemented by reference TRBV7-9 and TRBJ2-5, the full variable domain reads DTGVSQNPRHKITKRGQNVTFRCDPISEHNRLYWYRQTLGQGPEFLTYFQNEAQLEKSRLLSDRFSAERPKGSFSTLEIQRTEQGDSAMYLCASGPGWASGKETQYFGPGTRLLVL.

This clone was recorded only once. The chain carries TRBV19 and TRBJ2-2; 10 positions agree with TRBD1. CDR3 length: 20 residues. In germline, CDR1 is LNHDA, CDR2 SQIVND (reference sequence). The ends lost 9 bases at V and 6 bases at J; junction bases unmatched: 25. This CDR3 is CARLPESGTGVSFSSGELFF. CDR3 bases: TGTGCCAGACTACCCGAGTCCGGGACAGGGGTAAGTTTTAGCTCCGGGGAGCTGTTTTTT.

In its sample, this clone was seen once. This chain joins TRBV5-6 and TRBJ1-4; D gene ambiguous. V shed 2 bases and J shed 2 bases, with 7 bases lying between them. Germline V gene data show CDR1 as SGHDT and CDR2 as YYEEEE. The CDR3 sequence is 14 residues long. Here the CDR3 DNA reads TGTGCCAGCAGCTTTGTCGGGACTAATGAAAAACTGTTTTTT. Protein sequence: CASSFVGTNEKLFF.

V and J are TRBV6-5 and TRBJ1-5; D gene unclear. This CDR3 is built from 13 residues. Germline assignment: CDR1 MNHEY and CDR2 SVGAGI. Trimming cost V 2 bases and J 4 bases, with 6 bases left between them. The CDR3 DNA reads as TGTGCCAGCAGTTACGCGTGGAATCAGCCCCAGCATTTT. It yields the protein CASSYAWNQPQHF.